This TCR beta chain is drawn from a study of T cell clones after liver transplantation. As for the study in general: A pre-transplant mixed lymphocyte reaction with TCRbeta sequencing defined graft-donor-reactive clones followed in post-transplant blood. Samples came pre-transplant, pre-randomization before withdrawal, and post-randomization after withdrawal ended.

The germline V and J ends were trimmed by 2 bases and 2 bases, with 15 bases remaining between them. This CDR3 has 16 residues. Germline CDR1 KGHSH, CDR2 LQKENI. Thawed unstimulated PBMCs were FACS-sorted by CD3, CD4 and CD8 into two populations. Findings of the study overall: Circulating graft-donor-reactive CD4 TCRbeta sequences fell significantly post-transplant in most of the 8 subjects.

Concerning this clone itself: Its matching antigen is unknown.

Here immunoSEQ multiplex PCR was the method, and the copy in TCRdb shows in-frame clones only, minus some. The sample holds some 70,000 clones, 80% seen once. V usage is TRBV18 and J usage is TRBJ1-1; no reliable D call. Source: CD4+ T cells from blood, taken before liver transplant. This TCR was sampled from a human donor who received a liver transplant. For the CDR3, the DNA is TGTGCCAGCTCACCAAATCCCCGGAGGTTTAACACTGAAGCTTTCTTT. Amino acids: CASSPNPRRFNTEAFF.